This TCR beta chain was captured in a study of cytomegalovirus exposure and HLA in healthy donors. Germline CDR1 is SGHDN and CDR2 is FVKESK. This CDR3 comprises 15 residues. Trimming cost V 1 base and J 0 bases, with 7 bases left between them. PCR was performed using 60 Vbeta and 13 Jbeta primers. Only in-frame clones appear in the TCRdb table, and some are missing; sequencing was by immunoSEQ multiplex PCR. The sample carries 80,000 to 100,000 clones, about 68% recorded once. The chain recombines TRBV14 with TRBJ2-1; no reliable D call. Sequencing used PBMCs. This sequence was found in a man between 25 and 39 years old in good health and CMV-seropositive. The CDR3: CASSQGRSSYNEQFF. As DNA, the CDR3 is TGTGCCAGCAGCCAAGGCCGGAGCTCCTACAATGAGCAGTTCTTC.